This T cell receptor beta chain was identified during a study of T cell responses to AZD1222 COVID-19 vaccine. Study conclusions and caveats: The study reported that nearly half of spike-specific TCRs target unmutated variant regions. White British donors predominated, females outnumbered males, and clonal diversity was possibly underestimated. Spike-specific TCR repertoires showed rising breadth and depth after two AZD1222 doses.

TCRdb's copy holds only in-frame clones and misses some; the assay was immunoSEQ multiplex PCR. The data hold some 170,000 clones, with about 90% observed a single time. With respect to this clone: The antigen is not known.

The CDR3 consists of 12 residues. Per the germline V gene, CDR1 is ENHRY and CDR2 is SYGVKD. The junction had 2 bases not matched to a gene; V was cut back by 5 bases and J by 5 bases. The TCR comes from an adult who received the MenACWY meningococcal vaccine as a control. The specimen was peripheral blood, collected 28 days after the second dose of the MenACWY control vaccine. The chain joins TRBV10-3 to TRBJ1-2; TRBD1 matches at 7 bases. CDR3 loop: CAISTGAYGYTF. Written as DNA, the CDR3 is TGTGCCATCAGTACAGGGGCGTATGGCTACACCTTC.